This T cell receptor beta chain was profiled in a study of OX40 agonist ivuxolimab in advanced cancers. As for the study in general: Ivuxolimab is a fully human IgG2 antibody that activates OX40 (CD134).

Study-level findings and limits: Among T cells, CD8+ cells averaged more expanded clones than CD4+ cells.

This clone has just one count. Its antigen is unknown. Data came from immunoSEQ multiplex PCR; TCRdb stores just in-frame clones and leaves some out. The data show over 75,000 clones, with about 90% seen just once and roughly 1.1% held by the top ten. The CDR3 has 15 residues. The germline gives CDR1 SNHLY, CDR2 FYNNEI. Deletions cut 1 base from V and 4 bases from J, with 11 bases between. Autoimmune disease history or systemic immunosuppression led to patients being barred. The rearrangement joins TRBV2 to TRBJ1-5, with D maybe TRBD1 (5 bases). The material was CD4+ or CD8+ T cells sorted from blood, obtained in a trial of the OX40 agonist ivuxolimab. This clonotype was sampled from an adult with an advanced solid tumor such as melanoma, head and neck, liver or kidney cancer. The CDR3 sequence: CASSEGQNQNQPQHF. The CDR3 nucleotides read TGTGCCAGCAGTGAAGGACAGAACCAGAATCAGCCCCAGCATTTT.